Sequencing of this T cell receptor (beta chain) was carried out in a study of cytomegalovirus exposure and HLA in healthy donors. Looking at the study overall: Findings of an earlier analysis included around 120 million unique TCR beta sequences from some 180 million T cells. General study points: As a later analysis showed, several of the most significant clusters appeared to be linked to common viral pathogens.

The germline gives CDR1 SEHNR, CDR2 FQNEAQ (reference sequence). CDR3 length: 12 residues. About this clone itself: The antigen is not known. One end of the junction varies from germline; a read error may be responsible.

The PCR employed 60 Vbeta primers together with 13 Jbeta primers. TCRdb's table, derived via immunoSEQ multiplex PCR, lists solely in-frame clones and lacks some. The sample includes roughly 100,000 clones, 60% to 85% of them seen just once. Although they were nominally healthy when sampled, donors likely had unrecorded immune exposures. This sequence was found in a woman aged 40 to 50 in good health and CMV-seropositive. Source material: PBMCs. The chain uses TRBV7-9 and TRBJ2-1; D gene ambiguous. This CDR3 reads CASSFSHNEQFF. The CDR3 coding sequence is TGTGCCAGCAGTTTCTCCCACAATGAGCAGTTCTTC.